This T cell receptor beta chain was retrieved from a study of PD-1 blockade in classical Hodgkin lymphoma. Study at large: Patients were given intravenous nivolumab, 3 mg/kg, every 2 weeks. Findings and limits, study-wide: Reports indicated that newly diagnosed patients had lower baseline TCR diversity than healthy donors did. What drove the repertoire differences, possibly disease activity or prior therapy, has not been defined.

Following autologous stem cell transplantation, relapse occurred in every patient, and exposure to brentuximab vedotin varied. This clone appeared once. The antigen is not known. Sequenced by immunoSEQ multiplex PCR; TCRdb stores in-frame clones only, minus some. The table includes about 100,000 clones, 80% to 90% detected once. The CDR3 consists of 9 residues. V was clipped by 2 bases and J by 15 bases, with 5 bases between them. Germline V gives CDR1 SGHTS, CDR2 YDEGEE. This receptor was identified in a human donor with classical Hodgkin lymphoma. The rearrangement uses TRBV5-8 and TRBJ2-2, with D unresolved. The material was peripheral blood mononuclear cells (PBMCs), obtained before the second cycle of nivolumab. CDR3 residues: CASSLWVFF. CDR3 DNA sequence: TGTGCCAGCAGCTTATGGGTGTTTTTT.